Shown below are 9 T cell receptor beta chains from a single sample sequenced in a study of OX40 agonist ivuxolimab in advanced cancers. Library generation was performed with the immunoSEQ multiplex PCR assay. The table comes from immuneACCESS by way of TCRdb, which keeps in-frame sequences with V and J called. Part of the clones is missing from these tables; in studies checked, under half for an unresolved V gene and the rest for unknown reasons. In this sample the table shows some 87,000 clones, nearly 95% of which occur a single time. Together, the top ten hold approximately 10% of the sample. Material: CD4+ or CD8+ T cells sorted from blood, obtained in a trial of the OX40 agonist ivuxolimab. The receptors were gathered from an adult with an advanced solid tumor such as melanoma, head and neck, liver or kidney cancer.

This chain uses TRBV13 with TRBJ2-2; D gene unclear. The germline gives CDR1 PRHDT, CDR2 FYEKMQ (reference sequence). Trimming shortened V by 0 bases and J by 7 bases, and 9 bases separated the two germline ends. The CDR3 is made up of 14 amino acids. CDR3 residues: CASSLGGVSGELFF. CDR3 bases: TGTGCCAGCAGCTTAGGCGGAGTGAGCGGGGAGCTGTTTTTT.

This clone appeared a single time. The rearrangement links TRBV4-3 to TRBJ2-1, with D possibly being TRBD1 or TRBD2 (5 bases each). Trimming took off 3 bases at V and 7 bases at J, with 16 bases between the two ends. This CDR3 has 15 amino acids. Germline V gene lookup returns CDR1 LGHNA and CDR2 YSLEER. CDR3 DNA: TGCGCCAGCAGCCAGCGCTGGGGGAGAGCAAATGAGCAGTTCTTC. The encoded protein is CASSQRWGRANEQFF.

The V and J genes are TRBV7-2 and TRBJ2-7; D is perhaps TRBD1 or TRBD2 (5 bases each). Germline CDR1 is SGHTA and CDR2 is FQGNSA. Trimming shortened V by 1 base and J by 0 bases, and 13 bases separated the two germline ends. The CDR3 covers 16 residues. The CDR3 sequence: CASSLEGPPSSYEQYF. CDR3 sequence (DNA): TGTGCCAGCAGCTTAGAGGGACCACCAAGCTCCTACGAGCAGTACTTC. The full variable domain, rest sourced from reference TRBV7-2 and TRBJ2-7, is GAGVSQSPSNKVTEKGKDVELRCDPISGHTALYWYRQSLGQGLEFLIYFQGNSAPDKSGLPSDRFSAERTGGSVSTLTIQRTQQEDSAVYLCASSLEGPPSSYEQYFGPGTRLTVT.

V usage is TRBV9 and J usage is TRBJ1-1; the D gene is possibly TRBD1 (5 bases). V lost 2 bases and J 10 bases, leaving 18 bases between the germline ends. This CDR3 has 14 residues. Germline lookup yields CDR1 SGDLS and CDR2 YYNGEE. The DNA of the CDR3 is TGTGCCAGCAGCGTTTCCGGGGGACCTATAGGAGCTTTCTTT. Translation gives CASSVSGGPIGAFF.

V is TRBV7-9 and J is TRBJ2-6; a possible D gene is TRBD2 (5 bases). This CDR3 comprises 16 residues. V lost 1 base to trimming and J lost 4 bases, with 11 bases between them. Looked up from germline, CDR1 is SEHNR and CDR2 is FQNEAQ (reference sequence). CDR3 bases: TGTGCCAGCAGCTTAGAGAGCGGCTCCGGGGCCAACGTCCTGACTTTC. The encoded protein is CASSLESGSGANVLTF.

Regarding this clone: An end of the junction does not agree with germline; a read error may underlie this. The J gene is TRBJ2-1, the V gene TRBV19; D might be TRBD1 (6 bases). The CDR3 covers 16 residues. Germline V lookup: CDR1 LNHDA, CDR2 SQIVND (reference sequence). The CDR3 DNA reads TGTGCCAGTAGTATAGATCAACAGGGCTCCCACAATGAGCAGTTCTTC. Amino acid sequence: CASSIDQQGSHNEQFF.

The chain joins TRBV5-1 to TRBJ1-2; D remains ambiguous. Germline CDR1 reads SGHRS; CDR2 reads YFSETQ. The CDR3 totals 14 residues. V was trimmed by 4 bases and J by 4 bases, leaving 14 bases between them. The CDR3 sequence: CASSLEVGFYGYTF. The CDR3, as DNA: TGCGCCAGCAGCCTGGAAGTGGGGTTCTATGGCTACACCTTC. Full variable domain (remainder filled in from reference TRBV5-1 and TRBJ1-2): KAGVTQTPRYLIKTRGQQVTLSCSPISGHRSVSWYQQTPGQGLQFLFEYFSETQRNKGNFPGRFSGRQFSNSRSEMNVSTLELGDSALYLCASSLEVGFYGYTFGSGTRLTVV.

The rearrangement links TRBV11-3 to TRBJ2-7, with 7 bases identical to TRBD1. J lost 2 bases, V lost 1 base, and 8 bases had no gene match. The CDR3 runs to 16 residues. Looked up from germline, CDR1 is SGHNT and CDR2 is YENEEA. The CDR3 protein is CASSLVGQGDPYEQYF. DNA of the CDR3: TGTGCCAGCAGCTTAGTTGGGCAGGGGGATCCCTACGAGCAGTACTTC.

V and J are TRBV4-1 and TRBJ1-5; no definite D call. V dropped 4 bases and J dropped 5 bases, with 15 bases sitting between them. Germline V gives CDR1 MGHRA, CDR2 YSYEKL. CDR3 length: 15 amino acids. The CDR3 DNA is TGCGCCAGCAGCCTGAATAGTGGGGTGTATCAGCCCCAGCATTTT. Translating gives CASSLNSGVYQPQHF.